Below, 6 T cell receptor beta chains from the same sample are listed, as sequenced in a study of OX40 agonist ivuxolimab in advanced cancers. Profiling relied on immunoSEQ multiplex PCR, and the TCRdb table lists in-frame clones only, not all of them. The repertoire has over 40,000 clones, 88% of them found once; the top ten carry around 3.5%. The specimen was CD4+ or CD8+ T cells sorted from blood, collected in a trial of the OX40 agonist ivuxolimab. The origin of the receptors is an adult with an advanced solid tumor such as melanoma, head and neck, liver or kidney cancer.

On this clone itself: The sample carries other DNA sequences with the same CDR3. V gene TRBV28 combines with J gene TRBJ2-7; no clear D. CDR1 and CDR2 (germline): MDHEN, SYDVKM. The V end was cut by 4 bases, the J end by 3 bases, with 7 bases between. The CDR3 runs to 12 residues. CDR3 bases: TGTGCCAGCAGTTCCCCTCGCTACGAGCAGTACTTC. This translates into CASSSPRYEQYF.

This sequence joins TRBV5-6 and TRBJ1-5; a weak D match, TRBD1 (5 bases). V was cut by 1 base and J by 7 bases, with 12 bases left in between. This CDR3 has 14 amino acids. Germline V lookup: CDR1 SGHDT, CDR2 YYEEEE. CDR3 sequence: CASSLNGAGQPQHF. In DNA, the CDR3 is TGTGCCAGCAGCTTGAATGGGGCGGGGCAGCCCCAGCATTTT.

This chain links TRBV10-1 with TRBJ2-3, with D unresolved. V shed 4 bases and J shed 0 bases, with 5 bases lying between them. The V gene's germline CDR1 is WNHNN and CDR2 SYGVQD (reference sequence). This CDR3 contains 13 residues. CDR3 sequence reads: CASSGPSTDTQYF. The CDR3, as DNA: TGCGCCAGCAGTGGGCCGAGCACAGATACGCAGTATTTT.

This rearrangement joins TRBV7-9 to TRBJ1-5; no reliable D call. CDR3 length: 13 residues. V was pared by 3 bases and J by 7 bases, with 10 bases between. In germline, CDR1 is SEHNR, CDR2 FQNEAQ (reference sequence). The CDR3 nucleotides are TGTGCCAGCAGCTTCGGGGTGAACCAGCCCCAGCATTTT. Translation: CASSFGVNQPQHF.

The chain joins TRBV7-2 to TRBJ1-3; tentatively, D is TRBD1 (5 bases). Germline values: CDR1 SGHTA, CDR2 FQGNSA. Trimming stripped 4 bases from V and 0 bases from J, with 7 bases between. This CDR3 is 14 amino acids long. DNA of the CDR3: TGTGCCAGCAGCTCCGACAGCTCTGGAAACACCATATATTTT. It encodes CASSSDSSGNTIYF.

This rearrangement joins TRBV28 to TRBJ1-2; D gene ambiguous. Germline V gene sequence: CDR1 MDHEN, CDR2 SYDVKM. V shed 3 bases and J shed 8 bases, with 37 bases lying between them. CDR3 length: 21 amino acids. The CDR3 nucleotides read TGTGCCAGCAGTTTGCTAGGGATGATCAACGCCGCGCGGCGTGGGCGTGGGGGCTACACCTTC. It specifies CASSLLGMINAARRGRGGYTF.